This T cell receptor (beta chain) was obtained from a study of blood T cells in healthy people across ages. Study-level background: Template switching caught about one barcoded beta molecule for each two T cells. The study, taken as a whole, reports: Whereas aged donors had fewer naive CD4+ cells, long-lived donors had more of them and higher diversity. Roughly linear age-related decline in beta diversity appeared, significant by age roughly 40.

Alongside a J-beta primer mix, a sample-barcoded 5' primer served in a second PCR lasting roughly 6 to 11 cycles. MiXCR was run by TCRdb on the 5' RACE reads, yielding one entry per CDR3 protein. The table has just under 550,000 distinct CDR3 sequences, 20% to 30% seen once. About this clonotype itself: Its antigen remains unknown.

CDR1 and CDR2 (germline): MDHEN, SYDVKM. Trimming pared 3 bases from V and 2 bases from J, leaving 20 bases between. CDR3 length equals 18 residues. This sample was also put to use in a study of T cells of mothers and their children. According to that study: Unrelated mother-child pairs always had slightly, but never significantly, lower normalized overlap than related pairs.

Material for sequencing was blood. The sequence was obtained from a boy aged 10-17 years in good health. The chain has TRBV28 and TRBJ1-5; perhaps TRBD1 as D (5 bases). The CDR3 loop reads CASSFLGRGLLGNQPQHF. Here the CDR3 DNA reads TGTGCCAGCAGTTTTCTGGGAAGGGGTTTATTGGGCAATCAGCCCCAGCATTTT.